The rows below give T cell receptor beta chains drawn from one sample of a study of cytomegalovirus exposure and HLA in healthy donors. Clones were read by immunoSEQ multiplex PCR, and TCRdb kept only the in-frame ones, dropping some. Of about 190,000 clones in the sample, roughly 84% were seen once. The sample taken for sequencing was PBMCs. These receptors were collected from a boy aged 5-17 years in good health and CMV-seronegative. CDR3s leave out the opening cysteine and the closing phenylalanine or tryptophan.

v_gene: TRBV28
len: 13
CDR3aa: ASSLAPGSNQPQH

v_gene: TRBV7-7
len: 13
CDR3aa: ASSPGLGLQGAQY

v_gene: TRBV14
len: 13
CDR3aa: ASSQRKDYRETQY

v_gene: TRBV9
len: 12
CDR3aa: ASSPGQGAEKLF

v_gene: TRBV18
len: 12
CDR3aa: ASSPPLSRTEAF

v_gene: TRBV6-1
len: 12
CDR3aa: ASSERGQGSGYT

v_gene: TRBV5-1
len: 14
CDR3aa: ASSLAEGQGKNEQF

v_gene: TRBV2
len: 16
CDR3aa: ASSEVPVTSTRGNEQF

v_gene: TRBV13
len: 13
CDR3aa: ASSLIGQGPTEAF

v_gene: TRBV5-1
len: 13
CDR3aa: ASSLGQGNTGELF

v_gene: TRBV5-6
len: 12
CDR3aa: ASSSLGQYNEQF

v_gene: TRBV7-9
len: 11
CDR3aa: ASSPPGYTEAF

v_gene: TRBV2
len: 16
CDR3aa: ASSERGPGRGDGTEAF

v_gene: TRBV11-1
len: 13
CDR3aa: ASSLAGQGSNEQY

v_gene: TRBV6-5
len: 14
CDR3aa: ASSYSGGSGIDTQY

v_gene: TRBV11-2
len: 13
CDR3aa: ASSLGYRVRTEAF

v_gene: TRBV30
len: 9
CDR3aa: AWNLRGEQY

v_gene: TRBV29-1
len: 10
CDR3aa: SVGDRQNIQY

v_gene: TRBV30
len: 12
CDR3aa: AWSKTGMGNTIY

v_gene: TRBV19
len: 12
CDR3aa: ATRLAGGPGTQY

v_gene: TRBV2
len: 12
CDR3aa: ASRGRQGATEAF

v_gene: TRBV30
len: 13
CDR3aa: AWSVTTNGAYEQY

v_gene: TRBV19
len: 13
CDR3aa: ASSMQKGRAETQY

v_gene: TRBV25-1
len: 12
CDR3aa: ASSSEEGADTQY

v_gene: TRBV6-4
len: 12
CDR3aa: ASSDGQGATEAF

v_gene: TRBV5-6
len: 12
CDR3aa: ASSLPTGVETQY

v_gene: TRBV18
len: 13
CDR3aa: ASFPGGSGANVLT

v_gene: TRBV7-2
len: 13
CDR3aa: ASSLGSSLNEKLF

v_gene: TRBV6-6
len: 13
CDR3aa: ASSQGTVQRYGYT

v_gene: TRBV7-9
len: 12
CDR3aa: ASSPDSSGNTIY

v_gene: TRBV6-4
len: 12
CDR3aa: ASSETGGTDTQY

v_gene: TRBV7-9
len: 17
CDR3aa: ASSLDGLAGGRSSYEQY

v_gene: TRBV6-6
len: 11
CDR3aa: ASSGQDNQPQH

v_gene: TRBV11-2
len: 12
CDR3aa: ATSIERTDYGYT

v_gene: TRBV9
len: 13
CDR3aa: ASSVAGGSYNEQF

v_gene: TRBV7-8
len: 10
CDR3aa: ASSLSVDEQY

v_gene: TRBV30
len: 14
CDR3aa: AWSRKLGQGLMELF

v_gene: TRBV27
len: 15
CDR3aa: ASSLSPGGFVFYGYT

v_gene: TRBV7-9
len: 16
CDR3aa: ASSLTRTGVRDATEAF

v_gene: TRBV6-5
len: 13
CDR3aa: ASSSPAGSNYGYT

v_gene: TRBV27
len: 13
CDR3aa: ASSRGQTNNEKLF

v_gene: TRBV28
len: 11
CDR3aa: ASNLGARAEAF

v_gene: TRBV30
len: 12
CDR3aa: AWSVLAVYNEQF

v_gene: TRBV9
len: 11
CDR3aa: ASSVGSANEQF

v_gene: TRBV5-4
len: 12
CDR3aa: ASSRGYDNEKLF

v_gene: TRBV9
len: 13
CDR3aa: ASSVLPGGDSPLL

v_gene: TRBV4-2
len: 12
CDR3aa: ASQTSVDTGELF

v_gene: TRBV30
len: 10
CDR3aa: AWSSGGYGYT

v_gene: TRBV11-3
len: 14
CDR3aa: ASSLWTSGGEETQY

v_gene: TRBV29-1
len: 11
CDR3aa: SVAGGYTGELF

v_gene: TRBV7-3
len: 11
CDR3aa: ASSLKGGDTQY

v_gene: TRBV9
len: 13
CDR3aa: ASSANRDSAFGYT

v_gene: TRBV5-1
len: 13
CDR3aa: ASSLGQGLGNTIY

v_gene: TRBV12-5
len: 10
CDR3aa: ASGFHSEAQY

v_gene: TRBV7-2
len: 11
CDR3aa: ASGPGTGYEQY

v_gene: TRBV5-1
len: 14
CDR3aa: ASRGGGGRSDTEAF

v_gene: TRBV6-5
len: 11
CDR3aa: ASSYSGPMEQY

v_gene: TRBV28
len: 14
CDR3aa: ASSRPLALSSYEQY

v_gene: TRBV30
len: 13
CDR3aa: AWSVRTGGIQPQH

v_gene: TRBV6-5
len: 12
CDR3aa: ASSYSGGNYGYT